Listed here are 18 T cell receptor beta chains from one sample, sequenced in a study of blood T cell repertoires in COVID-19. The table came from immunoSEQ multiplex PCR; TCRdb's copy has only in-frame clones and leaves some out. The sample yields about 160,000 clones, 92% seen once. Sequencing was done on a sample of peripheral blood. These receptors were collected from a man younger than 45 with COVID-19, enrolled during active disease.

The count of this clone is one. This sequence joins TRBV5-6 and TRBJ1-1; weak D call: TRBD1 (5 bases). CDR1 is SGHDT, CDR2 YYEEEE, per germline. There are 14 residues in the CDR3. V lost 4 bases and J lost 0, with 10 bases in between. CDR3: CASSPTGVNTEAFF. The CDR3 region has the DNA TGTGCCAGCAGCCCCACGGGGGTGAACACTGAAGCTTTCTTT.

The rearrangement links TRBV14 to TRBJ2-7, with D uncertain. V dropped 0 bases and J dropped 3 bases, with 6 bases sitting between them. Germline V CDR1 and CDR2: SGHDN, FVKESK. CDR3 length: 13 residues. CDR3 residues: CASSQEFFYEQYF. CDR3 nucleotides: TGTGCCAGCAGCCAAGAATTCTTCTACGAGCAGTACTTC.

The gene calls are TRBV7-9 and TRBJ2-1, with 8 bases identical to TRBD2. The CDR3 extends over 14 amino acids. Germline V gene data show CDR1 as SEHNR and CDR2 as FQNEAQ (reference sequence). The trim removed 5 bases at V and 6 bases at J, leaving 6 bases unmatched. The CDR3 bases are TGTGCCAGCAGCCTGGGACTAGTGTTCAATGAGCAGTTCTTC. Its translation: CASSLGLVFNEQFF.

The chain joins TRBV6-2 or TRBV6-3 to TRBJ1-5; no definite D call. From germline, CDR1 is MNHEY and CDR2 SVGEGT. V was pared by 4 bases and J by 7 bases, with 17 bases between. The CDR3 extends over 15 amino acids. As DNA, the CDR3 is TGTGCCAGCAGTTTCGTGTCCTTGGGAGGCCAGCCCCAGCATTTT. Encoded protein: CASSFVSLGGQPQHF.

The chain is built from TRBV5-1 and TRBJ1-1; 9 nucleotides line up with TRBD1. CDR3 length: 15 residues. Trimming removed 1 base from V and 5 bases from J; junction bases left unmatched: 6. Germline lookup yields CDR1 SGHRS and CDR2 YFSETQ. In DNA form, the CDR3 reads TGCGCCAGCAGCTTGCCCCGACAGGGGGGGACTGAAGCTTTCTTT. Protein: CASSLPRQGGTEAFF. The full variable domain, completed using reference TRBV5-1 and TRBJ1-1, is KAGVTQTPRYLIKTRGQQVTLSCSPISGHRSVSWYQQTPGQGLQFLFEYFSETQRNKGNFPGRFSGRQFSNSRSEMNVSTLELGDSALYLCASSLPRQGGTEAFFGQGTRLTVV.

The chain is built from TRBV27 and TRBJ1-4; D is uncertain. The length of the CDR3 is 14 residues. The V gene lost 5 bases and the J gene lost 7 bases, with 14 bases spanning the gap. Germline lookup yields CDR1 MNHEY and CDR2 SMNVEV (reference sequence). The CDR3 is CASSPRWSAEKLFF. The CDR3 DNA sequence: TGTGCCAGCAGTCCCCGGTGGAGTGCTGAAAAACTGTTTTTT.

V is TRBV5-6 and J is TRBJ1-2; TRBD1 might be the D (6 bases). Trimming pared 3 bases from V and 2 bases from J, leaving 8 bases between. Germline values: CDR1 SGHDT, CDR2 YYEEEE. The CDR3 consists of 13 residues. The CDR3 nucleotides are TGTGCCAGCAGCTGGGGGCAGAACTATGGCTACACCTTC. This sequence encodes CASSWGQNYGYTF.

The V gene is TRBV7-3, the J gene TRBJ1-1; D remains ambiguous. Between the trimmed V and J ends, which lost 5 bases and 0 bases, there was a span of 13 bases. Germline-derived CDR1 and CDR2 are SGHTA and FQGTGA. The CDR3 has 15 amino acids. This CDR3 is CASSPSFELNTEAFF. The CDR3 DNA reads as TGTGCCAGCAGCCCGTCGTTCGAGCTGAACACTGAAGCTTTCTTT.

The rearrangement uses TRBV9 and TRBJ1-2; 7 bases are shared with TRBD1. Losses at the gene ends were 3 bases for V and 4 bases for J; bases not matched to a gene: 9. CDR3 length equals 15 residues. Germline V gene lookup returns CDR1 SGDLS and CDR2 YYNGEE. As DNA, the CDR3 is TGTGCCAGCAGCGCGGAGACAGGGTATACCTATGGCTACACCTTC. It codes for CASSAETGYTYGYTF.

The chain recombines TRBV7-9 with TRBJ2-3; tentative D call: TRBD2 (6 bases). Germline V gene sequence: CDR1 SEHNR, CDR2 FQNEAQ (reference sequence). V shed 5 bases and J shed 0 bases, with 18 bases lying between them. The CDR3 has 17 residues. CDR3: CASSRPPVGRSTDTQYF. DNA for the CDR3: TGTGCCAGCAGCCGTCCTCCGGTAGGGAGGAGCACAGATACGCAGTATTTT.

The chain is built from TRBV25-1 and TRBJ2-5; no clear D gene. The germline CDR1 and CDR2 sequences are MGHDK and SYGVNS. Trimming removed 7 bases at V and 5 bases at J, with 8 bases between. This CDR3 contains 11 residues. CDR3 protein: CASTGWETQYF. In DNA form, the CDR3 reads TGTGCCAGCACGGGTTGGGAGACCCAGTACTTC. Filled out from reference TRBV25-1 and TRBJ2-5, the complete variable domain reads EADIYQTPRYLVIGTGKKITLECSQTMGHDKMYWYQQDPGMELHLIHYSYGVNSTEKGDLSSESTVSRIRTEHFPLTLESARPSHTSQYLCASTGWETQYFGPGTRLLVL.

The V gene is TRBV9, the J gene TRBJ2-2; 8 nucleotides agree with TRBD1. After removal of 3 bases from V and 2 bases from J, the junction contained 12 bases not matched to a gene. The CDR3 consists of 18 residues. Per the germline V gene, CDR1 is SGDLS and CDR2 is YYNGEE. The CDR3 sequence: CASSDRKEGQANTGELFF. In DNA form, the CDR3 reads TGTGCCAGCAGCGATCGAAAAGAGGGACAGGCCAACACCGGGGAGCTGTTTTTT.

The gene calls are TRBV9 and TRBJ1-6; D gene uncertain. This CDR3 is built from 15 residues. V lost 0 bases, J lost 7 bases, and 11 bases lay in between. The germline gives CDR1 SGDLS, CDR2 YYNGEE. CDR3 DNA: TGTGCCAGCAGCGTAGGAGGGTTTCAAAATTCACCCCTCCACTTT. This gives the protein CASSVGGFQNSPLHF.

CDR3 amino acids: CASARGGETQYF. CDR3 DNA sequence: TGTGCCAGCGCACGGGGGGGGGAGACCCAGTACTTC. V usage is TRBV28 and J usage is TRBJ2-5, with 8 bases lining up with TRBD2. The junction had 4 bases not matched to a gene; V was cut back by 8 bases and J by 5 bases. Germline values: CDR1 MDHEN, CDR2 SYDVKM. This CDR3 region has 12 residues.

This clone was seen once. This sample includes further DNA sequences coding for the same CDR3. The rearrangement uses TRBV6-5 and TRBJ1-6, with D uncertain. V was trimmed by 6 bases and J by 10 bases, leaving 10 bases between them. The CDR3 contains 12 residues. The germline CDR1 and CDR2 sequences are MNHEY and SVGAGI. The CDR3 reads CASSGVGSPLHF. The CDR3, as DNA: TGTGCCAGCAGCGGGGTTGGCTCACCCCTCCACTTT.

The chain combines TRBV4-2 with TRBJ1-2, with 8 bases aligning to TRBD1. The CDR3 contains 17 residues. Germline V gene lookup returns CDR1 LGHNA and CDR2 YNFKEQ. The V gene end was trimmed by 1 base and the J gene end by 8 bases; junction bases not matched to a gene: 15. CDR3 nucleotide sequence: TGTGCCAGCAGCCAAGTTTGGCCGTTCACAGGGGGTTTGGGCTACACCTTC. It yields the protein CASSQVWPFTGGLGYTF.

This chain connects TRBV5-4 to TRBJ2-3; TRBD2 might be the D (7 bases). V was pared by 4 bases and J by 3 bases, with 18 bases between. The CDR3 is 16 amino acids. The germline V gene encodes CDR1 SGHNT and CDR2 YYREEE (reference sequence). CDR3 DNA sequence: TGTGCCAGCAGCCGGGCGAGGGGGGAGGGTACAGATACGCAGTATTTT. Protein sequence: CASSRARGEGTDTQYF.

The rearrangement uses TRBV15 and TRBJ1-1; D gene unclear. Between the trimmed V and J ends, which lost 0 bases and 4 bases, there was a span of 12 bases. CDR3 length: 15 amino acids. In germline, CDR1 is LNHNV, CDR2 YYDKDF (reference sequence). Here the CDR3 reads CATSRDSKEATEAFF. As DNA, the CDR3 is TGTGCCACCAGCAGAGATTCTAAGGAGGCCACTGAAGCTTTCTTT.